Each of the 14 T cell receptor beta chains below was sequenced from the same sample in a study of T-cell reconstitution after alpha-beta-depleted transplantation in children (dated by TCRdb to about 2016). The receptor library was made with PCR. The instrument given in TCRdb is Illumina HiSeq 2500. TCR library preparation used molecular barcoding, with unique molecular identifiers applied to normalize quantification of the TCRbeta repertoire. TCRdb reprocessed the public reads (quality trimming at Q25 with fastp, clone calling with MiXCR) and kept in-frame beta chains. Each CDR3 protein gets just one entry, which takes the most common genes and DNA from the rows behind it. This sample lists some 550,000 distinct CDR3 sequences; 20% to 25% were detected once. The top ten constitute 12% to 15% of the sample. The treatment or condition label here, explained by the study, means: allogeneic hematopoietic cell transplantation with graft depleted of TCRalphabeta T cells and CD19 B cells.

Sequenced material: PBMCs, mostly from graft donor cells, taken 360 days after TCRalphabeta/CD19-depleted stem cell transplant. Receptors were obtained from a boy younger than two who had a stem cell transplant for acute myeloid leukemia, so the T cells may come from the graft donor.

The chain employs TRBV20-1 and TRBJ2-2; unclear D gene. The CDR3 spans 14 residues. V lost 0 bases, J lost 5 bases, and 10 bases lay in between. The germline V gene encodes CDR1 DFQATT and CDR2 SNEGSKA (reference sequence). CDR3 nucleotide sequence: TGCAGTGCTAGAGATACAGAAATGACCGGGGAGCTGTTTTTT. Translation gives CSARDTEMTGELFF.

This clonotype was picked up one time. It may be a read error: a sequence one base away is much more abundant. J is TRBJ1-1 and V is TRBV29-1; no clear D gene. From germline, CDR1 is SQVTM and CDR2 ANQGSEA. This CDR3 region has 13 residues. CDR3 loop: CGVERELNTEAFF. The CDR3 DNA follows: TGCGGCGTTGAACGGGAGTTGAACACTGAAGCTTTCTTT.

This clonotype was found a few times. The chain couples TRBV12-3 or TRBV12-4 to TRBJ2-7, with D perhaps being TRBD1 or TRBD2 (6 bases each). Between the trimmed V and J ends, which lost 8 bases and 2 bases, there was a span of 13 bases. There are 13 residues in the CDR3. The CDR3 DNA sequence: TGTGCCAGCCAACAGGGAGGCCCCTACGAGCAGTACTTC. Protein product: CASQQGGPYEQYF.

Here the CDR3 reads CASSAPSPYNEQFF. In nucleotides, the CDR3 is TGTGCCAGCAGCGCCCCCTCCCCCTACAATGAGCAGTTCTTC. This chain joins TRBV11-2 and TRBJ2-1; no clear D gene. In germline, CDR1 is SGHAT, CDR2 FQNNGV. The V end lost 5 bases, the J end lost 2 bases, and 10 bases lay between the germline ends. This CDR3 has 14 residues.

In this sample, this clonotype turned up a few times. The genes are TRBV14 and TRBJ2-1; D may be TRBD1 or TRBD2 (5 bases each). The CDR3 spans 18 residues. The germline V and J ends were trimmed by 0 bases and 8 bases, with 23 bases remaining between them. The germline V gene has CDR1 SGHDN and CDR2 FVKESK. The CDR3 nucleotides are TGTGCCAGCAGCCAAGAGTCGTATTGGGGGAGAGGATACCATGAGCAGTTCTTC. This sequence encodes CASSQESYWGRGYHEQFF.

The V call is TRBV5-5, the J call TRBJ2-2; 8 bases fit TRBD2. The CDR3 contains 15 residues. From germline, CDR1 is SGHKS and CDR2 YYEKEE (reference sequence). The V segment lost 2 bases and the J segment 3 bases; nucleotides outside the gene matches: 3. CDR3 DNA sequence: TGTGCCAGCAGCTTCGGGGGGGGCGACACCGGGGAGCTGTTTTTT. Amino acid sequence: CASSFGGGDTGELFF.

This clonotype was seen only once. A read error is possible here, since a much larger clone lies one base away. Since no conserved phenylalanine or tryptophan closes the CDR3, a read error is the likely cause. The rearrangement uses TRBV20-1 and TRBJ2-6; D is unclear. With 7 bases removed from V and 6 bases from J, the gap between germline ends came to 7 bases. The length of the CDR3 is 11 residues. The germline V gene encodes CDR1 DFQATT and CDR2 SNEGSKA (reference sequence). CDR3 coding DNA: TGCAGTGTGGAAATGGCCAACGTCCTGACTATC. Translating gives CSVEMANVLTI.

This chain connects TRBV7-6 to TRBJ2-3; D might be TRBD1 (5 bases). CDR3 length: 19 amino acids. Germline values: CDR1 SGHVS, CDR2 FNYEAQ. Trimming took 5 bases from V and 0 from J, leaving 24 bases between them. CDR3 nucleotide sequence: TGTGCCAGCAGCCCCTCAGGGCAAACTGCTGTAGTTAGCACAGATACGCAGTATTTT. Translating it yields CASSPSGQTAVVSTDTQYF.

The genes are TRBV4-2 and TRBJ1-6, with TRBD1 as a possible D gene (5 bases). The CDR3 has 15 amino acids. Trimming took off 0 bases at V and 14 bases at J, with 17 bases between the two ends. CDR1 is LGHNA and CDR2 is YNFKEQ in the germline V gene. The CDR3: CASSQDQPGKWTLHF. CDR3 bases: TGTGCCAGCAGCCAAGATCAGCCAGGGAAATGGACCCTCCACTTT.

The table lists this clonotype with many counts. The V gene is TRBV20-1, the J gene TRBJ2-1; 10 nucleotides match TRBD2. Trimming at V came to 3 bases and at J to 7 bases, leaving 6 bases not matched to a gene. The CDR3 contains 14 residues. CDR1 is DFQATT and CDR2 is SNEGSKA in the germline V gene (reference sequence). The CDR3 DNA reads as TGCAGTGCTAGTGTGTCTAGCGGGGGAAATGAGCAGTTCTTC. It specifies CSASVSSGGNEQFF.

As concerns this clonotype: At one end the junction does not follow the germline gene, possibly because of a read error. The J gene is TRBJ2-2, the V gene TRBV20-1; 9 bases are shared with TRBD1. Looked up from germline, CDR1 is DFQATT and CDR2 is SNEGSKA (reference sequence). CDR3 size: 17 residues. The CDR3 here is CCARPVGYRGLVGELFF. The CDR3 DNA is TGCTGTGCTAGACCCGTCGGTTACAGGGGGCTGGTCGGGGAGCTGTTTTTT.

This clonotype was detected ten times or more. This chain uses TRBV29-1 with TRBJ2-1; TRBD2 aligns across 15 bases. CDR1 and CDR2 from the germline V gene are SQVTM and ANQGSEA. The CDR3 is 21 residues long. V lost 3 bases, J lost 0 bases, and 15 bases stayed unmatched. CDR3 bases: TGCAGCGTTGAGAAGCCGCCGGGACTAGCGGGGGGTACTCGCTCCTACAATGAGCAGTTCTTC. Translation gives CSVEKPPGLAGGTRSYNEQFF.

In this sample, this clonotype turned up many times. The gene calls are TRBV7-8 and TRBJ1-5, with a tentative D call TRBD1 (6 bases). The CDR3 has 16 amino acids. Germline assignment: CDR1 SGHVS and CDR2 FQNEAQ. The germline V and J ends were trimmed by 0 bases and 5 bases, with 14 bases remaining between them. The CDR3, as DNA: TGTGCCAGCAGCTTAGCCACCGGGGGGGGCGATCAGCCCCAGCATTTT. It is translated as CASSLATGGGDQPQHF.

J is TRBJ1-4 and V is TRBV12-3 or TRBV12-4; D is unclear. The CDR3 covers 15 residues. Trimming cost V 5 bases and J 5 bases, with 15 bases left between them. In DNA form, the CDR3 reads TGTGCCAGCAGTCCGGAAAAAGGGCTAAATGAAAAACTGTTTTTT. This translates into CASSPEKGLNEKLFF.